A selection of T cell receptor beta chains follows, all from one sample in a study of regulatory T cells in long-lasting Graves disease. MiXCR, run by TCRdb on the multiplex PCR reads, gives a single entry per CDR3 protein. The sample lists a few hundred thousand distinct CDR3 sequences, less than 30% occurring once. The sequenced sample was peripheral blood mononuclear cells (PBMCs), obtained when the disease was refractory, from a patient treated with antithyroid drugs. Receptors were obtained from a woman aged 35 to 49 with Graves disease. CDR3s include the opening cysteine and the closing phenylalanine or tryptophan. Each record gives: D gene, V gene, J gene, clone size, CDR3 DNA, CDR3 protein. The D gene is left open where the match is weak. Clone size is stated in some rows and not others, as once, few, many or a class when expanded.

>NA|TRBV3-1|TRBJ2-1|NA
TGTGCCAGCAGCCAAGATCCGGCGGGTGAGCAGTTCTTC
CASSQDPAGEQFF
>NA|TRBV12-3/TRBV12-4|TRBJ1-1|many
TGTGCCAGCAGTTTATGGCAGCGGAACACTGAAGCTTTCTTT
CASSLWQRNTEAFF
>NA|TRBV19|TRBJ2-2|NA
TGTGCCAGTAGTATAGGGGCAGCCACCGGGGAGCTGTTTTTT
CASSIGAATGELFF
>TRBD2|TRBV20-1|TRBJ2-2|NA
TGCAGTGCTAGGAGGGCGGGAGGGCTTCTGAACACCGGGGAGCTGTTTTTT
CSARRAGGLLNTGELFF
>TRBD1|TRBV19|TRBJ2-2|NA
TGTGCCAGTAGTACCCGGACAGGGTCGAGGGAGCTGTTTTTT
CASSTRTGSRELFF
>TRBD1|TRBV29-1|TRBJ2-5|many
TGCAGCGCCAGAGTGGACAGGGGGCTTGCGGAGACCCAGTACTTC
CSARVDRGLAETQYF
>TRBD1|TRBV11-2|TRBJ2-5|many
TGTGCCAGCAGCAAGACAGGGGGGGAGACCCAGTACTTC
CASSKTGGETQYF
>NA|TRBV29-1|TRBJ2-3|NA
TGCAGCATTAAGTGGCCGCCTAGCACAGATACGCAGTATTTT
CSIKWPPSTDTQYF
>NA|TRBV27|TRBJ1-1|many
TGTGCCAGCAGTTTAATGAGGGACACTGAAGCTTTCTTT
CASSLMRDTEAFF
>TRBD1|TRBV29-1|TRBJ1-1|many
TGCAGCGTTGATTGGGACAGGGCTTTCTTT
CSVDWDRAFF
>TRBD2|TRBV29-1|TRBJ2-7|NA
TGCAGCGCCCTCGGACTAGCGGGGGACGAGCAGTACTTC
CSALGLAGDEQYF
>TRBD1|TRBV6-1|TRBJ2-7|many
TGTGCCAGCACGGGACAGAGGAACTCCTACGAGCAGTACTTC
CASTGQRNSYEQYF
>NA|TRBV6-1|TRBJ1-5|many
TGTGCCAGCAGAAGCACGGGAGTAGGCAATCAGCCCCAGCATTTT
CASRSTGVGNQPQHF
>NA|TRBV12-3/TRBV12-4|TRBJ1-1|many
TGTGCCAGCGTCGCAACGGTGAACACTGAAGCTTTCTTT
CASVATVNTEAFF
>NA|TRBV15|TRBJ2-4|NA
TGTGCCACCAGCAGAGATTGGTCCCTAGCCAAAAACATTCAGTACTTC
CATSRDWSLAKNIQYF
>NA|TRBV2|TRBJ1-1|many
TGTGCCAGCAGTGAATTCCCCCCGGGAGGGTGGGACACTGAAGCTTTCTTT
CASSEFPPGGWDTEAFF
>NA|TRBV5-1|TRBJ2-2|many
TGCGCCAGCAGCCCCGAGAGGGTAGGCACCGGGGAGCTGTTTTTT
CASSPERVGTGELFF
>NA|TRBV24-1|TRBJ2-3|NA
TGTGCCACCAGTGTACGACAGACAGATACGCAGTATTTT
CATSVRQTDTQYF
>NA|TRBV30|TRBJ1-5|NA
TGTGCCTGGAGTGCAGTCAATCAGCCCCAGCATTTT
CAWSAVNQPQHF
>NA|TRBV7-9|TRBJ1-1|NA
TGTGCCAGCAGCGGACTCGGCCCATTACCCCTGAACACTGAAGCTTTCTTT
CASSGLGPLPLNTEAFF
>NA|TRBV29-1|TRBJ1-5|few
TGCAGCGTTGCCGGAGATAGCAATCAGCCCCAGCATTTT
CSVAGDSNQPQHF
>TRBD1|TRBV4-1|TRBJ2-5|NA
TGCGCCAGCAGCCAAGACCCGGACAGGCAAGAGACCCAGTACTTC
CASSQDPDRQETQYF
>TRBD2|TRBV24-1|TRBJ2-2|NA
TGTGCCACCAGTGATTTGCCTAGCGGGGCGAACACCGGGGAGCTGTTTTTT
CATSDLPSGANTGELFF
>NA|TRBV7-9|TRBJ1-4|NA
TGTGCCAGCAGCTCCTCCCCTGAAAAACTGTTTTTT
CASSSSPEKLFF
>NA|TRBV6-5|TRBJ2-7|many
TGTGCCAGCAGTTACGGCCATCCCCAATTCTCCTACGAGCAGTACTTC
CASSYGHPQFSYEQYF
>NA|TRBV11-2|TRBJ2-7|many
TGTGCCAGCAGCTCCCCTGGGTATCGTCAGGGGATATACGAGCAGTACTTC
CASSSPGYRQGIYEQYF
>NA|TRBV2|TRBJ2-3|once
TGTGCCAGCAGTACCCTCGCACCTAGCACAGATACGCAGTATTTT
CASSTLAPSTDTQYF
>TRBD2|TRBV29-1|TRBJ2-1|NA
TGCAGCGTTCCCACGGGACTAGCCCGAGATGAGCAGTTCTTC
CSVPTGLARDEQFF
>TRBD2|TRBV4-1|TRBJ2-7|many
TGCGCCAGCAGCTTGGGGACTAGCGGAGCCTACGAGCAGTACTTC
CASSLGTSGAYEQYF
>NA|TRBV11-1|TRBJ2-5|many
TGTGCCAGCAGCTTATCTATAAATGAGGAGACCCAGTACTTC
CASSLSINEETQYF
>TRBD2|TRBV27|TRBJ2-7|many
TGTGCCAGCAGTTTCCGCCGGGGGGGATGGGACTTTGGCTACGAGCAGTACTTC
CASSFRRGGWDFGYEQYF
>NA|TRBV5-1|TRBJ2-5|NA
TGCGCCAGCAGCTTGACGGGAGAGACCCAGTGCTTC
CASSLTGETQCF
>TRBD2|TRBV2|TRBJ2-3|NA
TGTGCCAGCAGTGAGAATAGCGGGAGGTTCCCGGATACGCAGTATTTT
CASSENSGRFPDTQYF
>NA|TRBV27|TRBJ1-6|many
TGTGCCAGCACCTCCGGACAGCGGTATTCACCCCTCCACTTT
CASTSGQRYSPLHF
>NA|TRBV28|TRBJ2-1|NA
TGTGCCAGCAGTTTAGCCGGCAGGGGGGAGGACGAGCAGTTCTTC
CASSLAGRGEDEQFF
>NA|TRBV19|TRBJ2-7|few
TGTGCCAGTAGTCCCCCGGGCACTTCCTACGAGCAGTACTTC
CASSPPGTSYEQYF
>NA|TRBV12-3/TRBV12-4|TRBJ2-6|few
TGTGCCAGCAGTAACACAGCCGGGAGAAACTCTGGGGCCAACGTCCTGACTTTC
CASSNTAGRNSGANVLTF
>NA|TRBV10-3|TRBJ1-2|many
TGTGCCATCAGTGAGTCCCCGGACTTTGGCTACACCTTC
CAISESPDFGYTF
>NA|TRBV11-2|TRBJ2-7|many
TGTGCCAGCAGTTTAGGGGCAGGGGGGTACGAGCAGTACTTC
CASSLGAGGYEQYF
>NA|TRBV20-1|TRBJ1-4|many
TGCAGTGCTAGAGATTCCCTGATAAATGAAAAACTGTTTTTT
CSARDSLINEKLFF
>NA|TRBV28|TRBJ2-5|many
TGTGCCACCCAGGACACCGTACAAGAGACCCAGTACTTC
CATQDTVQETQYF
>NA|TRBV2|TRBJ2-2|many
TGTGCCAGCAAAGCCTCCGCCGGGGCCGGGGAGCTGTTTTTT
CASKASAGAGELFF
>NA|TRBV7-9|TRBJ2-5|many
TGTGCCAGCAGCGGATGGGCGGAGACACAAGAGACCCAGTACTTC
CASSGWAETQETQYF
>NA|TRBV9|TRBJ2-5|NA
TGTGCCAGCACCACGGGGAAGGGAAAGACCCAGTACTTC
CASTTGKGKTQYF